The 32 T cell receptor beta chains presented below share a single source sample, sequenced in a study of T cell repertoires in cytomegalovirus infection. MiXCR, run by TCRdb on the reads, gives a single entry per CDR3 protein. The table lists roughly 920,000 distinct CDR3 sequences, about a third of them singletons. No antigen is known for these receptors. This sample comprised cultured CD8+ T cells from PBMCs, obtained from culture after CMV antigen stimulation. The origin of the receptors is a human donor in good health (CMV status not recorded). Some clones in this sample may be carry-over from other donors' samples.

This clonotype has just a few counts. The chain links TRBV10-3 to TRBJ1-2, with 11 bases that match TRBD1. Per germline, CDR1 ENHRY and CDR2 SYGVKD. The V and J ends lost 0 bases and 4 bases, in that order; junction bases with no gene match: 7. The CDR3 contains 17 residues. CDR3 sequence reads: CAISESMDRGRIYGYTF. CDR3 DNA sequence: TGTGCCATCAGTGAGTCGATGGACAGGGGGCGTATCTATGGCTACACCTTC.

This clonotype was counted only a few times. The rearrangement joins TRBV5-5 to TRBJ2-1; 11 bases are a match to TRBD2. The trim removed 0 bases at V and 8 bases at J, leaving 4 bases unmatched. Germline CDR1 and CDR2: SGHKS and YYEKEE (reference sequence). The CDR3 length is 15 residues. The CDR3 loop is CASSLVGLAADEQFF. CDR3 DNA: TGTGCCAGCAGCTTGGTGGGACTAGCGGCGGATGAGCAGTTCTTC.

The chain links TRBV4-2 to TRBJ1-4; D gene ambiguous. Germline lookup yields CDR1 LGHNA and CDR2 YNFKEQ. Trimming took off 6 bases at V and 0 bases at J, with 8 bases between the two ends. The CDR3 loop spans 14 amino acids. CDR3 loop: CASRKGATNEKLFF. The CDR3 DNA reads as TGTGCCAGCAGGAAAGGAGCAACTAATGAAAAACTGTTTTTT.

This clonotype was recorded once. With a much larger clone just one base away, this may be a read error. The chain is built from TRBV7-6 and TRBJ2-1, with D perhaps TRBD2 (6 bases). There are 15 residues in the CDR3. CDR1 is SGHVS and CDR2 is FNYEAQ in the germline V gene. The CDR3 spells CAGSPPRTTYNEQFF. The DNA of the CDR3 is TGTGCCGGCAGTCCGCCGAGGACTACTTACAATGAGCAGTTCTTC.

This clonotype turned up a few times. This rearrangement joins TRBV12-3 or TRBV12-4 to TRBJ1-6, with TRBD1 matching 7 bases. Trimming took 6 bases from V and 3 from J; bases not matched to a gene: 5. The CDR3 totals 15 residues. CDR3 amino acids: CASSLTGFYNSPLHF. The CDR3 DNA follows: TGTGCCAGCAGCCTGACAGGGTTCTATAATTCACCCCTCCACTTT.

The chain recombines TRBV27 with TRBJ2-6; D gene ambiguous. Germline V gene data show CDR1 as MNHEY and CDR2 as SMNVEV (reference sequence). The CDR3 loop spans 14 amino acids. V was shortened by 5 bases and J by 0 bases, with 5 bases between the two germline ends. CDR3 in DNA: TGTGCCAGCAGTAGACTCTCTGGGGCCAACGTCCTGACTTTC. Its translation: CASSRLSGANVLTF.

This clonotype was detected many times. The chain combines TRBV7-2 with TRBJ2-7; D remains ambiguous. Germline CDR1 SGHTA, CDR2 FQGNSA. The CDR3 runs 14 residues. Between the trimmed V and J ends, which lost 4 bases and 7 bases, there was a span of 17 bases. The DNA of the CDR3 is TGTGCCAGCAGCTGGGGTCCTCGACGAGGTGAGCAGTACTTC. Translation: CASSWGPRRGEQYF.

CDR3 in amino acids: CASSYSLGGTLADTQYF. CDR3 bases: TGTGCCAGCAGTTACTCGCTTGGTGGGACCCTCGCAGATACGCAGTATTTT. The J gene is TRBJ2-3, the V gene TRBV6-6, with D perhaps matching TRBD1 or TRBD2 (5 bases each). The CDR3 is made up of 17 amino acids. Looked up from germline, CDR1 is MNHNY and CDR2 is SVGAGI (reference sequence). The V and J ends lost 0 bases and 4 bases respectively, with 17 bases between them.

This clonotype was recorded at least ten times. The chain is built from TRBV5-5 and TRBJ1-6; D unresolved. The CDR3 has 14 residues. CDR1 and CDR2 from the germline V gene are SGHKS and YYEKEE (reference sequence). V shed 0 bases and J shed 9 bases, with 10 bases lying between them. Here the CDR3 DNA reads TGTGCCAGCAGCTTGGGGTCAGGTGCTTCACCCCTCCACTTT. Its translation: CASSLGSGASPLHF.

This chain links TRBV6-5 with TRBJ1-2, with D uncertain. Per germline, CDR1 MNHEY and CDR2 SVGAGI. V lost 3 bases and J lost 8, with 10 bases in between. The CDR3 runs to 12 residues. Written as DNA, the CDR3 is TGTGCCAGCAGTTATTATTTGGGCGGCTACACCTTC. The encoded protein is CASSYYLGGYTF.

Turning to this clonotype: A much larger clone lies a single base off, so this may be a read error. The chain has TRBV4-1 and TRBJ2-1, with a tentative D call TRBD1 (5 bases). CDR1 MGHRA and CDR2 YSYEKL come from the germline V gene. The CDR3 runs 16 residues. CDR3 bases: TGCGCCAGCAGCCAAGATTCAGGGAACTCCTACAATGAGAAGTTCTTC. Protein: CASSQDSGNSYNEKFF.

This chain connects TRBV6-5 to TRBJ2-3; D perhaps matches TRBD1 (7 bases). The CDR3 sequence is 17 residues long. Trimming removed 0 bases at V and 5 bases at J, with 18 bases between. Germline V gene data show CDR1 as MNHEY and CDR2 as SVGAGI. CDR3 amino acids: CASSYSGGGAFRDTQYF. The DNA for the CDR3 is TGTGCCAGCAGTTACTCTGGAGGGGGCGCCTTTAGAGATACGCAGTATTTT.

The rearrangement joins TRBV9 to TRBJ2-5, with 9 positions matching TRBD2. V trimming: 3 bases; J trimming: 0 bases; junction bases outside the gene matches: 6. The germline V gene has CDR1 SGDLS and CDR2 YYNGEE. CDR3 length: 16 residues. CDR3 coding DNA: TGTGCCAGCAGCGAGGGACTAGCCGTTTACCAAGAGACCCAGTACTTC. Residues: CASSEGLAVYQETQYF.

This rearrangement joins TRBV12-3 or TRBV12-4 to TRBJ1-2; D gene unclear. The CDR3 has 14 amino acids. V lost 5 bases and J 6 bases, leaving 16 bases between the germline ends. CDR3 in amino acids: CASSEKKGLDGYTF. In DNA form, the CDR3 reads TGTGCCAGCAGTGAAAAGAAGGGATTGGATGGCTACACCTTC.

The chain links TRBV10-3 to TRBJ2-2; no definite D call. Germline CDR1 reads ENHRY; CDR2 reads SYGVKD. The CDR3 spans 12 residues. V was pared by 6 bases and J by 5 bases, with 7 bases between. DNA for the CDR3: TGTGCCATCAGAGTGATTACCGGGGAGCTGTTTTTT. This codes for CAIRVITGELFF.

This clonotype was recorded at least ten times. The chain uses TRBV27 and TRBJ2-7; a possible D gene is TRBD2 (5 bases). The CDR3 covers 15 residues. V lost 5 bases to trimming and J lost 0 bases, with 14 bases between them. Germline V gene lookup returns CDR1 MNHEY and CDR2 SMNVEV (reference sequence). The CDR3 is CASSPGGASSYEQYV. The CDR3 coding sequence is TGTGCCAGCAGTCCCGGAGGTGCTAGCTCCTACGAGCAGTACGTC.

This clonotype was observed many times. The chain recombines TRBV6-5 with TRBJ2-1; D is unclear. The germline gives CDR1 MNHEY, CDR2 SVGAGI. Trimming pared 2 bases from V and 5 bases from J, leaving 31 bases between. CDR3 size: 21 residues. Here the CDR3 DNA reads TGTGCCAGCAGTTACCGTAGTGTGGGCTACCCTGCCCTCTCTAAGGACAATGAGCAGTTCTTC. This encodes CASSYRSVGYPALSKDNEQFF.

The sample holds many counts of this clonotype. The chain joins TRBV7-6 to TRBJ1-1, with TRBD1 identical over 11 bases. Losses at the gene ends were 2 bases for V and 2 bases for J; bases not matched to a gene: 16. The length of the CDR3 is 20 residues. Germline CDR1 is SGHVS and CDR2 is FNYEAQ. CDR3 DNA sequence: TGTGCCAGCAGCTTATGGGACGTGGGGACAGGGGGAGAAACAAACACTGAAGCTTTCTTT. It is translated as CASSLWDVGTGGETNTEAFF. Based on the CDR3 plus reference TRBV7-6 and TRBJ1-1, the full variable domain is GAGVSQSPRYKVTKRGQDVALRCDPISGHVSLYWYRQALGQGPEFLTYFNYEAQQDKSGLPNDRFSAERPEGSISTLTIQRTEQRDSAMYRCASSLWDVGTGGETNTEAFFGQGTRLTVV.

The V gene is TRBV2, the J gene TRBJ1-2; weak D call: TRBD1 (5 bases). Germline CDR1 is SNHLY and CDR2 is FYNNEI. CDR3 length: 15 amino acids. V was cut by 7 bases and J by 5 bases, with 20 bases left in between. In nucleotides, the CDR3 is TGTGCCAGCATCGAAGGTCGGGACGCAATTTATGGCTACACCTTC. It codes for CASIEGRDAIYGYTF.

This clonotype was detected once. The rearrangement uses TRBV14 and TRBJ2-5; 9 positions match TRBD2. Losses at the gene ends were 4 bases for V and 5 bases for J; bases not matched to a gene: 14. Looked up from germline, CDR1 is SGHDN and CDR2 is FVKESK. The CDR3 covers 17 residues. In DNA form, the CDR3 reads TGTGCCAGCAGCCCAGGGATGGCGGGGGGGCTCGTGGAGACCCAGTACTTC. Amino acid sequence: CASSPGMAGGLVETQYF.

The V and J genes are TRBV7-6 and TRBJ1-1; D not certain. V lost 5 bases to trimming and J lost 6 bases, with 16 bases between them. CDR1 and CDR2 (germline): SGHVS, FNYEAQ. This CDR3 is 14 amino acids long. The CDR3 reads CASSLMGDNAEAFF. DNA for the CDR3: TGTGCCAGCAGCCTAATGGGTGATAACGCTGAAGCTTTCTTT.

This clonotype was recorded a few times. In DNA, the CDR3 is TGTGCCACCTCGGGGGCGGGGTGGAGGACCGGGGAGCTGTTTTTT. This codes for CATSGAGWRTGELFF. The gene calls are TRBV12-3 or TRBV12-4 and TRBJ2-2; D may be TRBD1 or TRBD2 (6 bases each). Between the trimmed V and J ends, which lost 10 bases and 5 bases, there was a span of 20 bases. CDR3 length: 15 residues.

This clonotype was recorded many times. The genes are TRBV7-9 and TRBJ2-2; weak D call: TRBD1 (6 bases). The V gene's germline CDR1 is SEHNR and CDR2 FQNEAQ (reference sequence). The CDR3 is 13 residues long. This CDR3 is CGAVDRITGELFF. The CDR3 nucleotides are TGTGGGGCAGTGGACAGAATTACCGGGGAGCTGTTTTTT.

This clonotype appeared a single time. J is TRBJ1-6 and V is TRBV6-5; no reliable D call. V dropped 2 bases and J dropped 10 bases, with 9 bases sitting between them. Per the germline V gene, CDR1 is MNHEY and CDR2 is SVGAGI. The CDR3 is 13 amino acids. The CDR3 loop reads CASSYGVSSPLHF. The DNA for the CDR3 is TGTGCCAGCAGTTACGGTGTCAGCTCACCCCTCCACTTT.

The rearrangement joins TRBV28 to TRBJ1-2; possibly TRBD1 for D (6 bases). V dropped 3 bases and J dropped 3 bases, with 14 bases sitting between them. This CDR3 is 15 amino acids long. The germline CDR1 and CDR2 sequences are MDHEN and SYDVKM. The DNA of the CDR3 is TGTGCCAGCAGTTTCCGAGGGGGGAACCACTATGGCTACACCTTC. Translating gives CASSFRGGNHYGYTF.

This clonotype was seen many times. The chain combines TRBV7-3 with TRBJ2-3; TRBD2 matches 9 bases. After removal of 3 bases from V and 3 bases from J, the junction contained 13 bases not matched to a gene. Germline V gene sequence: CDR1 SGHTA, CDR2 FQGTGA. The CDR3 length is 18 residues. The CDR3 region is CASSLPARRGGVTDTQYF. The CDR3 DNA reads as TGTGCCAGCAGCTTGCCGGCCCGGCGGGGGGGCGTTACAGATACGCAGTATTTT.

V is TRBV27 and J is TRBJ2-7; possible D gene TRBD2, 6 bases. Germline V gene data show CDR1 as MNHEY and CDR2 as SMNVEV (reference sequence). This CDR3 is built from 13 residues. V was shortened by 8 bases and J by 0 bases, with 11 bases between the two germline ends. The CDR3 nucleotides read TGTGCCAGCCGGGGACTCCGCTCCTACGAGCAGTACTTC. This gives the protein CASRGLRSYEQYF.

This clonotype was counted many times. The CDR3 DNA reads TGTGCCAGCAGTGCTCCCCTTTCGCGGGGTAGCACAGATACGCAGTATTTT. Its translation: CASSAPLSRGSTDTQYF. V and J are TRBV12-3 or TRBV12-4 and TRBJ2-3; TRBD2 might be the D (6 bases). CDR3 length equals 17 residues. The V gene lost 5 bases and the J gene lost 0 bases, with 18 bases spanning the gap.

This clonotype was seen ten or more times. V is TRBV7-8 and J is TRBJ1-1, with 7 bases fitting TRBD1. The CDR3 has 15 residues. Germline lookup yields CDR1 SGHVS and CDR2 FQNEAQ. Trimming cost V 3 bases and J 0 bases; bases outside gene matches: 4. The CDR3 loop reads CASSFATGMNTEAFF. CDR3 in DNA: TGTGCCAGCAGCTTTGCGACAGGGATGAACACTGAAGCTTTCTTT.

This chain joins TRBV4-3 and TRBJ2-7, with a possible D match to TRBD1 (5 bases). This CDR3 spans 13 amino acids. V was clipped by 1 base and J by 6 bases, with 10 bases between them. The germline V gene has CDR1 LGHNA and CDR2 YSLEER. Here the CDR3 DNA reads TGCGCCAGCAGCCAAGCCCAGGGTGCCGAGCAGTACTTC. It yields the protein CASSQAQGAEQYF.

V is TRBV27 and J is TRBJ1-4; TRBD1 matches 9 bases. The germline gives CDR1 MNHEY, CDR2 SMNVEV (reference sequence). V trimming: 3 bases; J trimming: 5 bases; junction bases outside the gene matches: 13. The CDR3 has 18 residues. CDR3 sequence: CASSFSPLRQGGNEKLFF. In DNA, the CDR3 is TGTGCCAGCAGTTTTTCCCCCCTCCGACAGGGGGGGAATGAAAAACTGTTTTTT.

The chain links TRBV10-3 to TRBJ1-1, with 7 bases fitting TRBD1. CDR3 size: 16 residues. V dropped 1 base and J dropped 1; count of bases not matched to a gene: 6. Germline loops: CDR1 ENHRY, CDR2 SYGVKD. The CDR3 bases are TGTGCCATCAGTGAGTTTCCCGGGACAGAGAACACTGAAGCTTTCTTT. The encoded protein is CAISEFPGTENTEAFF.